This entry concerns a single T cell receptor beta chain. The antigen remains undetermined. This CDR3 has 15 amino acids. V lost 6 bases and J lost 3, with 17 bases in between. The data belong to a study of yellow fever vaccine responses in identical twins. Study outcomes and limitations: The T cell response to vaccination in identical twins was reportedly partly convergent and partly personalized.

From the RT-PCR reads, TCRdb called clonotypes with MiXCR, one entry per CDR3 protein. The table has around 9,600 distinct CDR3 sequences, over 70% seen once; the top ten hold roughly 2%. The rearrangement joins TRBV12-3 or TRBV12-4 to TRBJ1-1; D not certain. The source is a woman younger than 30 who received the yellow fever vaccine. The source material was T cells from blood (PBMCs), unsorted or a sorted subset (not recorded which), sampled before or after yellow fever vaccination (not recorded which). The chain's CDR3 is CASSPSAGIDTEAFF. The CDR3 bases are TGTGCCAGCAGCCCGTCGGCGGGGATCGACACTGAAGCTTTCTTT.